The present entry profiles one TCR beta chain with its context. This entry comes from a study of blood T cell repertoires in COVID-19. Per the original methods: Reference gene primers were amplified, and this amplification served to estimate nucleated cell counts. Libraries were prepared by immunoSEQ multiplex PCR; TCRdb keeps only in-frame clonotypes and omits some of them. V and J calls and clone size are given by that table; D and trimming were obtained from the DNA. The sample yields nearly 300,000 clones, about four fifths seen once. CDR3 length equals 16 residues. V was pared by 6 bases and J by 6 bases, with 11 bases of the junction left unmatched. Looked up from germline, CDR1 is ENHRY and CDR2 is SYGVKD.

The sequenced sample consisted of peripheral blood. The TCR originated in a human donor with COVID-19, enrolled during active disease. The donor label of this sample is uncertain. The rearrangement joins TRBV10-3 to TRBJ2-7, with TRBD2 identical over 13 bases. The CDR3 reads CAIRARGLAGSSEQYF. CDR3 nucleotides: TGTGCCATCAGGGCTAGGGGACTAGCGGGATCGAGCGAGCAGTACTTC.